The 31 T cell receptor beta chains reported below all come from one sample, sequenced in a study of OX40 agonist ivuxolimab in advanced cancers. Using immunoSEQ multiplex PCR, the repertoire was profiled, and TCRdb retains in-frame clones only, with some absent. The sample includes 70,000 or so clones, 85% to 90% of them seen just once. The sample was CD4+ or CD8+ T cells sorted from blood, taken in a trial of the OX40 agonist ivuxolimab. All receptors come from an adult with an advanced solid tumor such as melanoma, head and neck, liver or kidney cancer.

By its share, this clone is medium-sized. This chain uses TRBV28 with TRBJ1-5, with TRBD1 identical over 10 bases. Germline assignment: CDR1 MDHEN and CDR2 SYDVKM. The CDR3 spans 15 residues. J lost 6 bases, V lost 6 bases, and 8 bases had no gene match. CDR3 DNA: TGTGCCAGCAGGATCTCCGGGACAGGGGTTCAGCCCCAGCATTTT. It is translated as CASRISGTGVQPQHF.

The DNA of the CDR3 is TGTGCCAGCAGCTTAAAGCTCAGCGGCTACAATGAGCAGTTCTTC. This sequence encodes CASSLKLSGYNEQFF. The genes are TRBV11-3 and TRBJ2-1; D possibly corresponds to TRBD2 (5 bases). Deletions cut 2 bases from V and 3 bases from J, with 11 bases between. CDR1 is SGHNT and CDR2 is YENEEA in the germline V gene. The CDR3 totals 15 residues.

The chain links TRBV28 to TRBJ2-7, with TRBD1 identical over 10 bases. This CDR3 is 16 amino acids long. Trimming cost V 5 bases and J 2 bases; bases outside gene matches: 9. Germline CDR1 reads MDHEN; CDR2 reads SYDVKM. The CDR3 coding sequence is TGTGCCAGCAGTCCCCAGGGACAGGGGCAAACCTACGAGCAGTACTTC. It encodes CASSPQGQGQTYEQYF.

V and J are TRBV4-3 and TRBJ2-1; D gene unclear. Germline CDR1 and CDR2: LGHNA and YSLEER. Trimming cost V 7 bases and J 0 bases, with 10 bases left between them. This CDR3 has 14 amino acids. CDR3 DNA sequence: TGCGCCAGCAAGCCCGCCCTCTCCTACAATGAGCAGTTCTTC. This encodes CASKPALSYNEQFF.

This clone appeared a single time. The chain is built from TRBV28 and TRBJ2-6; no definite D call. Between the trimmed V and J ends, which lost 7 bases and 0 bases, there was a span of 10 bases. CDR1 MDHEN and CDR2 SYDVKM come from the germline V gene. This CDR3 comprises 15 residues. The CDR3 spells CASMGESSGANVLTF. CDR3 nucleotides: TGTGCCAGCATGGGCGAAAGCTCTGGGGCCAACGTCCTGACTTTC.

This clone was counted a single time. The genes are TRBV7-9 and TRBJ1-2; 7 bases match TRBD1. Germline trimming cut 0 bases from V and 8 bases from J; bases unmatched to any gene: 18. Looked up from germline, CDR1 is SEHNR and CDR2 is FQNEAQ (reference sequence). This CDR3 region has 18 residues. Here the CDR3 reads CASSLAGWGEGANFGYTF. In DNA, the CDR3 is TGTGCCAGCAGCTTAGCGGGGTGGGGAGAGGGGGCCAACTTCGGCTACACCTTC.

This clone has only one observation. This chain connects TRBV30 to TRBJ2-7, with 14 bases aligning to TRBD2. The CDR3 spans 16 residues. With 0 bases clipped from V and 5 bases from J, the junction kept 6 bases outside the gene matches. From germline, CDR1 is GTSNPN and CDR2 SVGIG (reference sequence). The CDR3 DNA reads TGTGCCTGGAGTGTCTGGACTAGCGGGAGGAGAAACGAGCAGTACTTC. Its protein product is CAWSVWTSGRRNEQYF. The full variable domain, completed using reference TRBV30 and TRBJ2-7, is SQTIHQWPATLVQPVGSPLSLECTVEGTSNPNLYWYRQAAGRGLQLLFYSVGIGQISSEVPQNLSASRPQDRQFILSSKKLLLSDSGFYLCAWSVWTSGRRNEQYFGPGTRLTVT.

In its sample, this clone was seen once. V is TRBV9 and J is TRBJ2-5, with 8 bases that match TRBD2. V gave up 1 base and J gave up 2 bases; unmatched junction bases: 7. CDR1 SGDLS and CDR2 YYNGEE come from the germline V gene. The CDR3 has 16 amino acids. The CDR3 is CASSVSGGGPQETQYF. CDR3 nucleotide sequence: TGTGCCAGCAGCGTATCTGGCGGGGGGCCGCAAGAGACCCAGTACTTC.

The chain employs TRBV28 and TRBJ1-2, with 9 bases fitting TRBD1. Trimming at V came to 5 bases and at J to 6 bases, leaving 4 bases not matched to a gene. The CDR3 spans 13 residues. Per germline, CDR1 MDHEN and CDR2 SYDVKM. CDR3 protein: CASSVRTGDGYTF. The CDR3, as DNA: TGTGCCAGCAGTGTCCGGACAGGGGATGGCTACACCTTC.

This clone was picked up one time. The V and J genes are TRBV5-1 and TRBJ1-6, with 11 bases fitting TRBD1. The junction had 7 bases not matched to a gene; V was cut back by 4 bases and J by 7 bases. Germline-derived CDR1 and CDR2 are SGHRS and YFSETQ. The CDR3 runs to 16 residues. The CDR3 DNA reads TGCGCCAGCAGCGGCGGACAGGGGGCGTACAATTCACCCCTCCACTTT. Its translation: CASSGGQGAYNSPLHF.

The gene calls are TRBV9 and TRBJ1-2; TRBD1 matches 8 bases. With 2 bases clipped from V and 5 bases from J, the junction kept 8 bases outside the gene matches. The CDR3 is 15 amino acids. The germline V gene encodes CDR1 SGDLS and CDR2 YYNGEE. CDR3 residues: CASSVTDRGFYGYTF. The CDR3 DNA is TGTGCCAGCAGCGTGACTGACAGGGGATTTTATGGCTACACCTTC.

The V call is TRBV10-3, the J call TRBJ1-1, with 8 bases aligning to TRBD1. From germline, CDR1 is ENHRY and CDR2 SYGVKD. V was clipped by 6 bases and J by 4 bases; unmatched bases: 7. CDR3 length equals 14 residues. CDR3 nucleotides: TGTGCCATCAGAGGGGGACAGGTCACCACTGAAGCTTTCTTT. Protein sequence: CAIRGGQVTTEAFF.

The genes are TRBV5-6 and TRBJ2-7; 7 positions agree with TRBD1. The CDR3 has 14 amino acids. J was trimmed by 2 bases and V by 7 bases; bases with no gene match: 9. The germline gives CDR1 SGHDT, CDR2 YYEEEE. The CDR3 here is CASLPWDSTYEQYF. The CDR3 DNA reads as TGTGCCAGCCTTCCCTGGGACAGTACCTACGAGCAGTACTTC.

Only a few counts were recorded for this clone. V is TRBV27 and J is TRBJ2-7; the D is unclear. The CDR3 length is 11 residues. Trimming left V 7 bases short and J 6 bases short, with 10 bases between. Per germline, CDR1 MNHEY and CDR2 SMNVEV (reference sequence). The CDR3 sequence: CASTRGSEQYF. DNA of the CDR3: TGTGCCAGCACCCGAGGCAGCGAGCAGTACTTC.

This clone turned up a few times. The chain joins TRBV21-1 to TRBJ2-4; the DNA was not compared with TRBD1, the D call given in the table. TRBV21-1 is a known pseudogene. The CDR3 contains 17 residues. In DNA form, the CDR3 reads TGTGCCAGCAGCAGAAAAACGGACAGGGGGCGCGTAAACATTCAGTACTTC. The encoded protein is CASSRKTDRGRVNIQYF.

The chain joins TRBV5-6 to TRBJ1-2, with D unresolved. With 4 bases removed from V and 4 bases from J, the gap between germline ends came to 14 bases. Germline lookup yields CDR1 SGHDT and CDR2 YYEEEE. The CDR3 spans 14 residues. The CDR3 here is CASSPARRFYGYTF. Here the CDR3 DNA reads TGTGCCAGCAGCCCGGCCCGGCGCTTCTATGGCTACACCTTC.

The count of this clone is one. This CDR3 is also generated by other DNA sequences in the sample. The rearrangement joins TRBV9 to TRBJ2-6; D unclear. The CDR3 extends over 14 amino acids. CDR1 SGDLS and CDR2 YYNGEE come from the germline V gene. Trimming took off 3 bases at V and 0 bases at J, with 4 bases between the two ends. CDR3 coding DNA: TGTGCCAGCAGCGCGACCTCTGGGGCCAACGTCCTGACTTTC. This encodes CASSATSGANVLTF.

The V and J genes are TRBV6-5 and TRBJ1-3; D is uncertain. The CDR3 runs 13 residues. From germline, CDR1 is MNHEY and CDR2 SVGAGI. The V gene lost 8 bases and the J gene lost 2 bases, with 10 bases spanning the gap. The CDR3 DNA sequence: TGTGCCAGCCGTCCCGGGGCTGGAAACACCATATATTTT. This sequence encodes CASRPGAGNTIYF.

V and J are TRBV2 and TRBJ2-7, with a possible D match to TRBD2 (7 bases). Trimming removed 5 bases from V and 5 bases from J, with 13 bases in between. There are 13 residues in the CDR3. The germline V gene encodes CDR1 SNHLY and CDR2 FYNNEI. CDR3 amino acids: CASSFGGPDEQYF. The CDR3 DNA sequence: TGTGCCAGCAGTTTCGGGGGGCCGGACGAGCAGTACTTC.

This clone appeared a few times. The CDR3 sequence: CASSLSVDTEAFF. The CDR3 bases are TGTGCCAGCAGCTTATCGGTCGACACTGAAGCTTTCTTT. The gene calls are TRBV7-9 and TRBJ1-1; no reliable D call. Germline CDR1 is SEHNR and CDR2 is FQNEAQ (reference sequence). CDR3 length: 13 residues. Trimming removed 2 bases from V and 3 bases from J, with 7 bases in between.

The chain uses TRBV5-1 and TRBJ2-5; a possible D gene is TRBD1 (6 bases). V was trimmed by 4 bases and J by 7 bases, leaving 20 bases between them. Germline lookup yields CDR1 SGHRS and CDR2 YFSETQ. The CDR3 consists of 15 residues. The CDR3 DNA reads as TGCGCCAGCAGCGGGACACCCTCTTTCCCCGGGACCCAGTACTTC. Amino acid sequence: CASSGTPSFPGTQYF.

The rearrangement joins TRBV2 to TRBJ1-1; no clear D. The CDR3 extends over 14 amino acids. CDR1 SNHLY and CDR2 FYNNEI come from the germline V gene. Trimming pared 3 bases from V and 0 bases from J, leaving 8 bases between. CDR3 sequence: CASSDRSMNTEAFF. The CDR3 DNA sequence: TGTGCCAGCAGTGACAGGTCCATGAACACTGAAGCTTTCTTT.

The chain combines TRBV9 with TRBJ2-2; D tentatively reads TRBD1 or TRBD2 (5 bases each). V was clipped by 0 bases and J by 6 bases, with 12 bases between them. CDR1 is SGDLS, CDR2 YYNGEE, per germline. The CDR3 is made up of 15 amino acids. The CDR3 is CASSVAGDVAGELFF. The CDR3 DNA reads TGTGCCAGCAGCGTAGCCGGGGACGTTGCCGGGGAGCTGTTTTTT.

The chain uses TRBV7-9 and TRBJ2-2; possible D gene TRBD1, 6 bases. The V end was cut by 6 bases, the J end by 0 bases, with 11 bases between. The CDR3 loop spans 15 amino acids. Per germline, CDR1 SEHNR and CDR2 FQNEAQ (reference sequence). Here the CDR3 reads CASRPGTPNTGELFF. CDR3 nucleotides: TGTGCCAGCAGACCGGGGACACCGAACACCGGGGAGCTGTTTTTT.

The chain is built from TRBV15 and TRBJ1-2; no firm D call. Germline V gene sequence: CDR1 LNHNV, CDR2 YYDKDF (reference sequence). This CDR3 region has 15 residues. Trimming left V 2 bases short and J 4 bases short, with 14 bases between. The CDR3 reads CATSRHGRNSYGYTF. CDR3 DNA sequence: TGTGCCACCAGCAGACACGGCAGGAATAGCTATGGCTACACCTTC.

The genes are TRBV28 and TRBJ2-5; 10 nucleotides line up with TRBD2. The J call is doubtful: the DNA matches TRBJ2-7 better. Germline CDR1 reads MDHEN; CDR2 reads SYDVKM. CDR3 size: 16 residues. CDR3 DNA: TGTGCCACCAGGGGGACGTTAGCGGGGGGACCCTACGAGCAGTACTTC. Protein product: CATRGTLAGGPYEQYF.

This rearrangement joins TRBV6-5 to TRBJ1-6; D is ambiguous. CDR3 length equals 12 residues. The germline V and J ends were trimmed by 2 bases and 11 bases, with 7 bases remaining between them. The V gene's germline CDR1 is MNHEY and CDR2 SVGAGI. The chain's CDR3 is CASSYARTPLHF. Written as DNA, the CDR3 is TGTGCCAGCAGTTACGCTCGGACACCCCTCCACTTT.

The CDR3, as DNA: TGTGCCAGTACCGGACAGGGGCTCTACGAGCAGTACTTC. Encoded protein: CASTGQGLYEQYF. The V gene is TRBV7-9, the J gene TRBJ2-5; TRBD1 aligns across 9 bases. Matching the DNA end better, TRBJ2-7 makes the J call doubtful. The CDR3 totals 13 residues. The V gene's germline CDR1 is SEHNR and CDR2 FQNEAQ (reference sequence).

In the case of this clone: Sequence at one end of the junction differs from germline and may be a read error. The rearrangement joins TRBV11-3 to TRBJ2-2, with TRBD1 matching over 7 bases. The V gene's germline CDR1 is SGHNT and CDR2 YENEEA. The CDR3 runs 14 residues. The chain's CDR3 is CAGSPPTGPGELFF. The CDR3 DNA sequence: TGTGCCGGCAGCCCCCCGACAGGGCCCGGGGAGCTGTTTTTT. Combining the CDR3 with reference TRBV11-3 and TRBJ2-2 gives the whole variable domain EAGVVQSPRYKIIEKKQPVAFWCNPISGHNTLYWYLQNLGQGPELLIRYENEEAVDDSQLPKDRFSAERLKGVDSTLKIQPAELGDSAVYLCAGSPPTGPGELFFGEGSRLTVL.

The rearrangement joins TRBV19 to TRBJ1-4; D is unclear. In germline, CDR1 is LNHDA, CDR2 SQIVND (reference sequence). V was shortened by 7 bases and J by 0 bases, with 9 bases between the two germline ends. The CDR3 runs 14 residues. CDR3 DNA sequence: TGTGCCAGTACTTCGACTCCAACTAATGAAAAACTGTTTTTT. Encoded protein: CASTSTPTNEKLFF.

The chain recombines TRBV7-9 with TRBJ2-1, with TRBD2 identical over 9 bases. The CDR3 runs 18 residues. Germline CDR1 SEHNR, CDR2 FQNEAQ (reference sequence). V trimming: 5 bases; J trimming: 5 bases; junction bases outside the gene matches: 16. CDR3 sequence reads: CASSDKDRLAGKHNEQFF. In nucleotides, the CDR3 is TGTGCCAGCAGCGACAAGGACAGGCTAGCGGGAAAACACAATGAGCAGTTCTTC.